The 22 T cell receptor beta chains given below trace back to one sample, sequenced in a study of PD-1 blockade in classical Hodgkin lymphoma. TCRdb's table, derived via immunoSEQ multiplex PCR, lists solely in-frame clones and lacks some. Altogether around 30,000 clones are present, more than 85% being singletons, with the ten largest covering 3% to 4%. The time point was: newly diagnosed, previously untreated cHL patient sample. The material sequenced was peripheral blood mononuclear cells (PBMCs). The receptors here all came from a human donor with classical Hodgkin lymphoma.

This rearrangement joins TRBV25-1 to TRBJ2-1; D is unclear. V was shortened by 0 bases and J by 9 bases, with 3 bases between the two germline ends. The CDR3 runs 11 residues. CDR1 is MGHDK and CDR2 is SYGVNS in the germline V gene. The CDR3 region has the DNA TGTGCCAGCAGTGAATATGCTGAGCAGTTCTTC. It codes for CASSEYAEQFF.

The CDR3 here is CASSRAPGLAGQVWYEQYF. DNA of the CDR3: TGTGCCAGCAGTAGGGCTCCGGGACTAGCGGGACAGGTGTGGTACGAGCAGTACTTC. The chain carries TRBV2 and TRBJ2-5; 13 bases map to TRBD2. The J call may be faulty, since TRBJ2-7 better matches the DNA end. The CDR3 is 19 amino acids. Germline V gene data show CDR1 as SNHLY and CDR2 as FYNNEI.

This clone was recorded only once. The chain is built from TRBV7-2 and TRBJ2-5; 9 bases line up with TRBD1. Germline V gene data show CDR1 as SGHTA and CDR2 as FQGNSA. CDR3 size: 14 residues. J lost 5 bases, V lost 4 bases, and 5 bases had no gene match. The CDR3 protein is CASSSGQGWETQYF. The CDR3 DNA sequence: TGTGCCAGCAGCTCGGGACAGGGCTGGGAGACCCAGTACTTC.

The chain couples TRBV6-5 to TRBJ1-4; no clear D. This CDR3 spans 13 amino acids. The V gene lost 2 bases and the J gene lost 6 bases, with 7 bases spanning the gap. Germline CDR1 is MNHEY and CDR2 is SVGAGI. The CDR3 DNA follows: TGTGCCAGCAGTTACGACATTTATGAAAAACTGTTTTTT. The encoded protein is CASSYDIYEKLFF.

This chain uses TRBV9 with TRBJ2-3; D not resolved. Per germline, CDR1 SGDLS and CDR2 YYNGEE. This CDR3 is 16 amino acids long. The germline V and J ends were trimmed by 4 bases and 2 bases, with 17 bases remaining between them. DNA of the CDR3: TGTGCCAGCAGCATGACCAATGGGTTTATCACAGATACGCAGTATTTT. Its protein is CASSMTNGFITDTQYF.

The chain couples TRBV5-4 to TRBJ2-7; 9 bases fit TRBD2. Germline-derived CDR1 and CDR2 are SGHNT and YYREEE (reference sequence). The junction had 8 bases not matched to a gene; V was cut back by 4 bases and J by 3 bases. The length of the CDR3 is 15 residues. The CDR3: CASSPGTSKNYEQYF. The CDR3 DNA reads as TGTGCCAGCAGCCCAGGGACTAGCAAAAACTACGAGCAGTACTTC.

The V gene is TRBV7-2, the J gene TRBJ2-7; 13 nucleotides agree with TRBD2. Germline trimming cut 5 bases from V and 3 bases from J; bases unmatched to any gene: 4. Germline assignment: CDR1 SGHTA and CDR2 FQGNSA. The CDR3 is 15 residues long. Here the CDR3 reads CASSAGLAGFYEQYF. CDR3 DNA sequence: TGTGCCAGCAGCGCGGGACTAGCGGGATTCTACGAGCAGTACTTC.

The chain carries TRBV14 and TRBJ2-2, with D uncertain. CDR1 and CDR2 from the germline V gene are SGHDN and FVKESK. CDR3 length equals 15 residues. V was pared by 1 base and J by 8 bases, with 14 bases between. CDR3 loop: CASSQVIPPRGELFF. CDR3 bases: TGTGCCAGCAGCCAAGTAATCCCACCGCGTGGGGAGCTGTTTTTT. Combining the CDR3 with reference TRBV14 and TRBJ2-2 gives the whole variable domain EAGVTQFPSHSVIEKGQTVTLRCDPISGHDNLYWYRRVMGKEIKFLLHFVKESKQDESGMPNNRFLAERTGGTYSTLKVQPAELEDSGVYFCASSQVIPPRGELFFGEGSRLTVL.

This clone appeared a single time. The chain carries TRBV9 and TRBJ1-5; D uncertain. The CDR3 extends over 10 amino acids. Germline V gives CDR1 SGDLS, CDR2 YYNGEE. Trimming removed 4 bases from V and 15 bases from J, with 11 bases in between. The DNA for the CDR3 is TGTGCCAGCAGCACGGGGAAAGGGCATTTT. It encodes CASSTGKGHF.

The gene calls are TRBV28 and TRBJ1-1, with D perhaps TRBD1 (5 bases). The CDR3 loop spans 13 amino acids. Germline V gives CDR1 MDHEN, CDR2 SYDVKM. Trimming took off 5 bases at V and 5 bases at J, with 12 bases between the two ends. CDR3 in DNA: TGTGCCAGCAGTGGGGGGGTTAGAACTGAAGCTTTCTTT. This encodes CASSGGVRTEAFF.

V usage is TRBV7-8 and J usage is TRBJ2-5; 9 bases fit TRBD2. The J call is doubtful: the DNA matches TRBJ2-7 better. This CDR3 comprises 16 residues. Germline CDR1 reads SGHVS; CDR2 reads FQNEAQ. CDR3 loop: CASSLYNLLAGSEQYF. For the CDR3, the DNA is TGTGCCAGCAGCTTATATAACCTACTAGCGGGTAGCGAGCAGTACTTC.

The CDR3 loop is CASSPYGSGANVLTF. The DNA of the CDR3 is TGTGCCAGCAGCCCCTACGGGTCTGGGGCCAACGTCCTGACTTTC. This sequence joins TRBV11-2 and TRBJ2-6; D not resolved. There are 15 residues in the CDR3. V dropped 5 bases and J dropped 1 base, with 9 bases sitting between them. Germline lookup yields CDR1 SGHAT and CDR2 FQNNGV.

V is TRBV19 and J is TRBJ2-1, with TRBD2 matching over 14 bases. The ends lost 11 bases at V and 10 bases at J; junction bases unmatched: 7. This CDR3 is built from 13 residues. Germline-derived CDR1 and CDR2 are LNHDA and SQIVND (reference sequence). CDR3 loop: CASGTSGRGEQFF. CDR3 DNA sequence: TGTGCCTCCGGGACTAGCGGGAGAGGAGAGCAGTTCTTC.

V usage is TRBV6-5 and J usage is TRBJ1-6; the D is unclear. There are 13 residues in the CDR3. Per the germline V gene, CDR1 is MNHEY and CDR2 is SVGAGI. CDR3 DNA: TGTGCTAGTGGAGCGAACAATAATTCACCCCTCCACTTT. This translates into CASGANNNSPLHF.

The V and J genes are TRBV5-4 and TRBJ2-7; D is ambiguous. The germline V gene has CDR1 SGHNT and CDR2 YYREEE (reference sequence). Trimming left V 0 bases short and J 4 bases short, with 14 bases between. The CDR3 has 15 amino acids. Here the CDR3 reads CASSLAGPREYEQYF. The CDR3 region has the DNA TGTGCCAGCAGCTTGGCCGGCCCCCGAGAATACGAGCAGTACTTC. Full variable domain (rest looked up from reference TRBV5-4 and TRBJ2-7): ETGVTQSPTHLIKTRGQQVTLRCSSQSGHNTVSWYQQALGQGPQFIFQYYREEENGRGNFPPRFSGLQFPNYSSELNVNALELDDSALYLCASSLAGPREYEQYFGPGTRLTVT.

The chain couples TRBV7-9 to TRBJ1-4, with 7 bases fitting TRBD1. CDR1 SEHNR and CDR2 FQNEAQ come from the germline V gene (reference sequence). The V segment lost 3 bases and the J segment 8 bases; nucleotides outside the gene matches: 6. The CDR3 covers 14 residues. CDR3 loop: CASSFTGVGEKLFF. DNA for the CDR3: TGTGCCAGCAGCTTTACAGGGGTGGGAGAAAAACTGTTTTTT.

This chain joins TRBV5-1 and TRBJ1-1; D not certain. The CDR3 totals 14 residues. Trimming stripped 0 bases from V and 1 base from J, with 7 bases between. Looked up from germline, CDR1 is SGHRS and CDR2 is YFSETQ. The CDR3 sequence: CASSLVPENTEAFF. The CDR3 DNA reads as TGCGCCAGCAGCTTGGTTCCAGAGAACACTGAAGCTTTCTTT. The whole variable domain, filled in from reference TRBV5-1 and TRBJ1-1, reads KAGVTQTPRYLIKTRGQQVTLSCSPISGHRSVSWYQQTPGQGLQFLFEYFSETQRNKGNFPGRFSGRQFSNSRSEMNVSTLELGDSALYLCASSLVPENTEAFFGQGTRLTVV.

J is TRBJ2-3 and V is TRBV2; 14 bases are a match to TRBD2. This CDR3 comprises 17 residues. Trimming cost V 6 bases and J 5 bases; bases outside gene matches: 10. CDR1 is SNHLY, CDR2 FYNNEI, per germline. CDR3 in amino acids: CASSMGLAGVYGDTQYF. Written as DNA, the CDR3 is TGTGCCAGCAGCATGGGACTAGCGGGAGTTTACGGAGATACGCAGTATTTT.

The chain has TRBV18 and TRBJ2-7; 7 bases map to TRBD1. The ends lost 3 bases at V and 2 bases at J; junction bases unmatched: 4. In germline, CDR1 is KGHSH, CDR2 LQKENI. This CDR3 is 14 amino acids long. CDR3 nucleotides: TGTGCCAGCTCACCCTCCGGGACAGCCTACGAGCAGTACTTC. It yields the protein CASSPSGTAYEQYF.

V is TRBV2 and J is TRBJ2-5; 8 bases fit TRBD2. Germline CDR1 is SNHLY and CDR2 is FYNNEI. Trimming took 5 bases from V and 1 from J; bases not matched to a gene: 9. The CDR3 runs to 16 residues. CDR3 sequence (DNA): TGTGCCAGCAGTCAGCGGGAGTCAGTGGGCCAAGAGACCCAGTACTTC. This translates into CASSQRESVGQETQYF. Filled out from reference TRBV2 and TRBJ2-5, the complete variable domain reads EPEVTQTPSHQVTQMGQEVILRCVPISNHLYFYWYRQILGQKVEFLVSFYNNEISEKSEIFDDQFSVERPDGSNFTLKIRSTKLEDSAMYFCASSQRESVGQETQYFGPGTRLLVL.

The V gene is TRBV9, the J gene TRBJ2-2; TRBD1 is a possible D gene (5 bases). Per germline, CDR1 SGDLS and CDR2 YYNGEE. Between the trimmed V and J ends, which lost 3 bases and 0 bases, there was a span of 15 bases. The CDR3 has 17 residues. This chain's CDR3 is CASSAGPGQTNTGELFF. The DNA for the CDR3 is TGTGCCAGCAGCGCCGGACCAGGGCAGACGAACACCGGGGAGCTGTTTTTT.

This chain's CDR3 is CAQGRTYNEQFF. CDR3 coding DNA: TGTGCCCAAGGCAGGACTTACAATGAGCAGTTCTTC. V usage is TRBV10-3 and J usage is TRBJ2-1; D perhaps matches TRBD2 (5 bases). Germline CDR1 ENHRY, CDR2 SYGVKD. V was clipped by 11 bases and J by 4 bases, with 12 bases between them. The CDR3 has 12 residues.